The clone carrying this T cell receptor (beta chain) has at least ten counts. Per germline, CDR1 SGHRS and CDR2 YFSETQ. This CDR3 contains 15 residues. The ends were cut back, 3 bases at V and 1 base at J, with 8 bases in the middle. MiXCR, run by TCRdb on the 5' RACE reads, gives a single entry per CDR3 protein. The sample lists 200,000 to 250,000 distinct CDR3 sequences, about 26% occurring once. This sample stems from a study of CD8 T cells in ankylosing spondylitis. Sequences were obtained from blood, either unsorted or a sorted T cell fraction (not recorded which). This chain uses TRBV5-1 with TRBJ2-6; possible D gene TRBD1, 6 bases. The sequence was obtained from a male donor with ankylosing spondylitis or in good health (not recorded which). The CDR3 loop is CASSSTGSGANVLTF. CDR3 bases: TGCGCCAGCAGCTCCACAGGGTCTGGGGCCAACGTCCTGACTTTC.